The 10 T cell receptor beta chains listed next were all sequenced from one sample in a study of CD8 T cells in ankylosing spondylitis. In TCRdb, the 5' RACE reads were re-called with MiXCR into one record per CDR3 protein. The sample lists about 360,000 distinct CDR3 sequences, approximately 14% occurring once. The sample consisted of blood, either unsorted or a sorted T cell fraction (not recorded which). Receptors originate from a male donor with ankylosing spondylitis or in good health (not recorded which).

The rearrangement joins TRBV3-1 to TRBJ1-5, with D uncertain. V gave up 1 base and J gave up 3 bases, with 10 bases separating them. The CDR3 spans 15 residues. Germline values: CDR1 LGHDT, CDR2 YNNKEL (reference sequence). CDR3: CASSQGTDYNQPQHF. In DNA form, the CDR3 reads TGTGCCAGCAGCCAAGGAACGGACTACAATCAGCCCCAGCATTTT.

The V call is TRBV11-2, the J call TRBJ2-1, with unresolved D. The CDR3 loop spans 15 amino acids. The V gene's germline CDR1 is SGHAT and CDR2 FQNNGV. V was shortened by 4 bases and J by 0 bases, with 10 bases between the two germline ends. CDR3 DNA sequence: TGTGCCAGCAGCTCGGGTCTTTCCTCCTACAATGAGCAGTTCTTC. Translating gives CASSSGLSSYNEQFF.

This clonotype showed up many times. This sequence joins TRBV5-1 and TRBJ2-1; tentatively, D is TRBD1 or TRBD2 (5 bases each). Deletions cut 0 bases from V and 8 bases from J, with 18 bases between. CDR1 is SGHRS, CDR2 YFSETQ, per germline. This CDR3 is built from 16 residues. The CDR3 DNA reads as TGCGCCAGCAGCTTGGCACTCCGGGTCTTGGGGGATGAGCAGTTCTTC. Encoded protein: CASSLALRVLGDEQFF.

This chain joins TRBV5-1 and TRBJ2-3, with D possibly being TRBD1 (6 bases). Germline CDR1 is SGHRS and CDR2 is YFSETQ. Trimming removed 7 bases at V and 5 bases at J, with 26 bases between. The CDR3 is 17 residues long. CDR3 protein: CASDSGRETGWGDTQYF. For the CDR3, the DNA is TGCGCCAGCGATTCTGGACGAGAGACAGGATGGGGAGATACGCAGTATTTT. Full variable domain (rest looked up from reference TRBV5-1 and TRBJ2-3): KAGVTQTPRYLIKTRGQQVTLSCSPISGHRSVSWYQQTPGQGLQFLFEYFSETQRNKGNFPGRFSGRQFSNSRSEMNVSTLELGDSALYLCASDSGRETGWGDTQYFGPGTRLTVL.

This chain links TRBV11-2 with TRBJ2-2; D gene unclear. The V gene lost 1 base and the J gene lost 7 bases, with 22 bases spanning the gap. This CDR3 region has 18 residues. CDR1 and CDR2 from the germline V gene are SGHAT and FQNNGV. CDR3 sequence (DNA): TGTGCCAGCAGCTTAGGCCAGCTCGCAAATAGAAGTGTCGGGGAGCTGTTTTTT. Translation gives CASSLGQLANRSVGELFF.

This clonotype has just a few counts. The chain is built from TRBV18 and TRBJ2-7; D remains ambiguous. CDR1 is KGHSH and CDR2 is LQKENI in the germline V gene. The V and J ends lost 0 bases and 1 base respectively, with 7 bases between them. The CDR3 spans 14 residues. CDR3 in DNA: TGTGCCAGCTCACCACCGGCGGATTCCTACGAGCAGTACTTC. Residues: CASSPPADSYEQYF.

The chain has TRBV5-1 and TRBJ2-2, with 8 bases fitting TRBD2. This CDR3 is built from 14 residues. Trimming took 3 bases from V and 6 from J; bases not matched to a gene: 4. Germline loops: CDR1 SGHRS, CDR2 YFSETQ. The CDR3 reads CASSSGGRAGELFF. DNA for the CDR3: TGCGCCAGCAGCTCGGGAGGGCGAGCCGGGGAGCTGTTTTTT.

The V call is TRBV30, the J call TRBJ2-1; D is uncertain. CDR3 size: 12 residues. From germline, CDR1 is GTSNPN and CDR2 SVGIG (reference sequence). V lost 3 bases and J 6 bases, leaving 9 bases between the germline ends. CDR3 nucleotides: TGTGCCTGGAGCTTGACCGCCAATGAGCAGTTCTTC. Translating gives CAWSLTANEQFF.

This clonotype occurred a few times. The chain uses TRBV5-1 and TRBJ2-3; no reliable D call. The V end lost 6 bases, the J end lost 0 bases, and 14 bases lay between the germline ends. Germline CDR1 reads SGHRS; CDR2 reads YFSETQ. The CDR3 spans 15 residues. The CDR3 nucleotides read TGCGCCAGCAACCCGTCGGGCCCCAGCACAGATACGCAGTATTTT. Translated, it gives CASNPSGPSTDTQYF.

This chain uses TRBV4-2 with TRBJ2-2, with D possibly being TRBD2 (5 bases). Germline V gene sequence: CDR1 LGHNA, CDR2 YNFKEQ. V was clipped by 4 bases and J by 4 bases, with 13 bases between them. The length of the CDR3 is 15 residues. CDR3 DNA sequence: TGTGCCAGCAGCCGATCGGACTCAATCACCGGGGAGCTGTTTTTT. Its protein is CASSRSDSITGELFF.